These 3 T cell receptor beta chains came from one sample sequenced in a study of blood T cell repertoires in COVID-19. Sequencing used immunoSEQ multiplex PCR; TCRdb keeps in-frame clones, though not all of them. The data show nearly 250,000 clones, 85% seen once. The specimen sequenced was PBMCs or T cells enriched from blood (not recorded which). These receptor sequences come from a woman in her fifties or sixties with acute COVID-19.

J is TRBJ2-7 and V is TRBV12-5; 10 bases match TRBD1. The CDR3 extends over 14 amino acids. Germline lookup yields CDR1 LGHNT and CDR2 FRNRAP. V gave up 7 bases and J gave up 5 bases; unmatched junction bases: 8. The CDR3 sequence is CASEDSGTGDEQYF. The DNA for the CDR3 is TGTGCTAGTGAGGACTCCGGGACAGGGGACGAGCAGTACTTC.

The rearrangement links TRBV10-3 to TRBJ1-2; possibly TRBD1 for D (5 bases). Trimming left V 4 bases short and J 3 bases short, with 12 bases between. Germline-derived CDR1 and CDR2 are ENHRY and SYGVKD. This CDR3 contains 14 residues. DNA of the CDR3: TGTGCCATCAGTGGAGTTCAGGGCGACTATGGCTACACCTTC. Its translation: CAISGVQGDYGYTF.

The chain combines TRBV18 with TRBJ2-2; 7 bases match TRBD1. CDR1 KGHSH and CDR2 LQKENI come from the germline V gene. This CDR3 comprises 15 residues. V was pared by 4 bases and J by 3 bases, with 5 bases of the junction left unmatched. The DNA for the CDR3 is TGTGCCAGCTCACAGGGGACAGCATACACCGGGGAGCTGTTTTTT. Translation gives CASSQGTAYTGELFF.